This paragraph covers one TCR beta chain sequence. The target of this receptor is not known. Base quality data are lacking; no much larger clone is found one base away. The source of the sample is a study of glioma-infiltrating T cells after dendritic cell vaccination (dated by TCRdb to about 2016). Describing the broader study: The cohort comprised around 15 glioblastoma patients from Phase I and II dendritic cell vaccination trials, 9 newly diagnosed and 6 with recurrent disease. Autologous tumor lysate-pulsed dendritic cell vaccination was administered to the patients between about 2003 and 2013. Three intradermal dendritic cell vaccine injections were administered to patients at biweekly intervals in the arm below the axilla. Survival after dendritic cell vaccination was correlated with TCR sequencing metrics, such as TIL content and the overlap between tumor and blood repertoires. The vaccine consisted of monocyte-derived dendritic cells cultured approximately 7 days with IL-4 and GM-CSF, then pulsed overnight with autologous tumor lysate. Deep sequencing of TCR beta CDR3 regions was used to quantify tumor-infiltrating lymphocyte content and compare tumor and blood repertoires in dendritic cell-vaccinated glioblastoma patients. Points the paper makes about the study in general: After dendritic cell vaccination, a higher estimated pretreatment TIL content predicted longer time to progression and longer overall survival. TCR clonality showed no direct relationship with survival, which suggests that a diverse polyclonal response may matter. The cohort was small and heterogeneous, and full blood and tumor sets were available for few patients, with initial-recurrent tumor pairs available for even fewer patients. The three-group TCR overlap response model was described as speculative and requiring prospective validation.

The germline V gene encodes CDR1 MNHNS and CDR2 SASEGT. V is reduced by 6 bases and J by 4 bases, leaving a spacing of 13 bases between them. The CDR3 has 14 amino acids, counting the end cysteine and phenylalanine. The sequence is cut down to CDR3 DNA, 42 bases in frame from base 1. In light of the paper, this sample's time point label describes: after dendritic cell vaccination, including at tumor progression/relapse. To be selected, patients needed enough residual fresh-frozen tumor tissue and more than two years of available survival data. An isocitrate dehydrogenase mutation was not carried by any of the glioblastoma patients, although molecular status was otherwise variable. PBMC were collected before vaccination, two weeks after the third vaccination, and at tumor progression when it occurred. Genomic DNA was extracted with the Qiagen DNeasy Blood extraction Kit. TCRB CDR3 regions were amplified from approximately 2 ug genomic DNA, or all available DNA if less, using the immunoSEQ assay. The multiplex PCR relied on 60 forward primers for TCR V beta segments and 13 reverse primers for J beta segments. To estimate reads per starting template, synthetic control templates were spiked into each sample at limiting dilution. The Illumina HiSeq System generated 87 bp sequencing reads. In the original analysis: PCR and sequencing errors were removed by a nearest neighbor algorithm that merged closely related sequences. TCR overlap was defined as the percentage of unique tumor TCR beta sequences that were also found in the peripheral blood of the same patient. TCRdb provides this immuneACCESS table in a form limited to in-frame rearrangements. Some clones are lacking; in checked studies, under half of them reflect an unresolved V gene, and why the rest are absent is not known. Clone size and V and J calls were adopted from that table, with D and trimming inferred from the DNA. This sample comprises around 23,000 clones, around nine tenths of them detected only once. The ten most abundant clones make up roughly 2.9% of the sample.

This receptor chain uses TRBV6-1 and TRBJ1-5, with the D segment identity uncertain. The TCR was taken from a human donor with glioblastoma. Sequences were derived from blood, sampled after dendritic cell vaccination. The CDR3 region: CASREQNLNQPQHF. The sequenced DNA is TGTGCCAGCAGGGAACAGAACCTTAATCAGCCCCAGCATTTT.